This entry features one TCR beta chain sequence. Its antigen is undetermined. Sequenced with the Oncomine TCR Beta short-read assay was DNA taken from cultured CD4+ T cells. TCRdb used MiXCR to reprocess the PCR reads, holding one entry per CDR3 protein. This sample has approximately 16,000 distinct CDR3 sequences; around half occur once, and the top ten carry 3.7%. Germline loops: CDR1 MNHNS, CDR2 SASEGT. V shed 7 bases, J shed 6 bases, and the junction held 12 bases outside the gene matches. This CDR3 spans 14 amino acids. This sample is part of a study of vaccination and CD4 T cells after COVID-19. Whole-study results and caveats: Median SARS-CoV-2-reactive clonotype numbers rose nonsignificantly, about 21 to 38.

Indicated treatment: approximately nine-day PBMC culture with coronavirus spike peptide pools or control peptides (ViraFEST assay). Expansion of antigen-specific T cells with peptide pools by ViraFEST preceded sequencing of TCRs. This sequence joins TRBV6-1 and TRBJ2-7, with 7 nucleotides matching TRBD1. The clonotype comes from a human donor who had recovered from COVID-19. This material consisted of CD4+ T cells from blood, cultured in vitro, taken before SARS-CoV-2 vaccination. The CDR3 loop is CASTPQGMPGEQYF. In nucleotides, the CDR3 is TGTGCCAGCACCCCACAGGGGATGCCTGGCGAGCAGTACTTC.